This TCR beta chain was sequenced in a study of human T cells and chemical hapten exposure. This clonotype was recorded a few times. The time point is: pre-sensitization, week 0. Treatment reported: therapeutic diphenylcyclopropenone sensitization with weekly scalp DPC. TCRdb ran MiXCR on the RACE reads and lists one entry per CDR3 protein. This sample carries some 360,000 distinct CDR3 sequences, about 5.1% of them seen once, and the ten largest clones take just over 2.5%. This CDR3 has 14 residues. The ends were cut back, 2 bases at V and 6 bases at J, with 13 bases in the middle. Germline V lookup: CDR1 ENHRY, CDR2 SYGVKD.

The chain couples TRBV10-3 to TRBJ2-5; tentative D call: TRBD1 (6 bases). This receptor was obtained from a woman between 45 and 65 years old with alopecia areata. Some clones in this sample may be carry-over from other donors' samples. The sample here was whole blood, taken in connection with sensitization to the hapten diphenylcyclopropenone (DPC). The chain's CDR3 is CAISEGAGTQTQYF. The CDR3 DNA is TGTGCCATCAGTGAGGGGGCAGGGACACAGACCCAGTACTTC.